The present entry profiles one TCR beta chain with its context. Antigen unknown. In patients chosen for sequencing, flow cytometry had shown CD8+CD57+ cell expansion. Patients were untreated when blood was sampled. The template for TCR beta VDJ and CDR3 sequence profiling was genomic DNA. TCRdb reprocessed the reads with MiXCR, giving one entry per CDR3 protein. The sample lists around 210,000 distinct CDR3 sequences; less than 75% were seen once. The data belong to a study of CD8+CD57+ T cells in acquired aplastic anemia. As for the study in general: Sorted CD4+ and CD8+ cells yielded DNA averaging about 3.1 ug. Findings of the study overall: The CD8+ Simpson's diversity of patients and controls was not significantly different.

The V and J ends lost 4 bases and 2 bases, in that order; junction bases with no gene match: 9. The germline V gene has CDR1 DFQATT and CDR2 SNEGSKA (reference sequence). The CDR3 loop spans 15 amino acids. Sequencing used sorted CD4+, CD8+, or CD8+CD57+ T cells (not recorded which) from PBMCs. The source of this sequence is a human donor with aplastic anemia. The rearrangement uses TRBV20-1 and TRBJ2-7, with 9 bases that match TRBD1. The CDR3 DNA follows: TGCAGTGCTACCGAGCCGGGACAGGGCCCCTACGAGCAGTACTTC. This translates into CSATEPGQGPYEQYF.